What follows is one T cell receptor beta chain and its context. A read error may be the cause here, since a much bigger clone is one base away. The sample is drawn from a study of T-cell reconstitution after alpha-beta-depleted transplantation in children. During its preparation, the TCRbeta library received unique molecular identifiers. TCRdb re-analysed the PCR reads in MiXCR, keeping a single row per CDR3 protein. Altogether about 460,000 distinct CDR3 sequences are present, about 10% being singletons, with the ten largest covering 11% to 15%. Trimming removed 1 base at V and 6 bases at J, with 12 bases between. Germline V gene lookup returns CDR1 LGHNA and CDR2 YNFKEQ. CDR3 length: 15 residues.

The source is a female patient between 2 and 15 years old who had a stem cell transplant for aplastic anemia, so the T cells may come from the graft donor. This material consisted of PBMCs, mostly from graft donor cells, taken 180 days after TCRalphabeta/CD19-depleted stem cell transplant. The chain joins TRBV4-2 to TRBJ2-2; D may match TRBD1 or TRBD2 (5 bases each). CDR3 protein: CASSQGMGTAGELFF. The CDR3 DNA sequence: TGTGCCAGCAGCCAAGGCATGGGGACCGCCGGGGAGCTGTTTTTT.